The rows below give T cell receptor beta chains drawn from one sample of a study of CD4 T cells in relation to SARS-CoV-2 and coronaviruses. These receptors' antigens are unknown. The protocol was immunoSEQ multiplex PCR, while the TCRdb copy is restricted to in-frame clones and leaves out a portion. The sample lists 20,000 to 25,000 clones, around 72% occurring once. Input material: CD4+ T cells from PBMCs, cultured in vitro. Receptors originate from a human donor in good health. CDR3s include the opening cysteine and the closing phenylalanine or tryptophan. Each record gives: clone size, V gene, CDR3 protein. Not all rows give a size; the values are once, few, many and, for expanded clones, a class.

clone size: -
V gene: TRBV7-2
CDR3 protein: CASSLSGQYNQPQHF

clone size: -
V gene: TRBV6-1
CDR3 protein: CASSEMGQGGVYGYTF

clone size: -
V gene: TRBV18
CDR3 protein: CASSLGQGVNTEAFF

clone size: -
V gene: TRBV19
CDR3 protein: CASRPTGHGDTEAFF

clone size: -
V gene: TRBV3-1/TRBV3-2
CDR3 protein: CASSHSSSSGRGEKLFF

clone size: few
V gene: TRBV10-3
CDR3 protein: CAISEGFAGTGEETQYF

clone size: -
V gene: TRBV12-3/TRBV12-4
CDR3 protein: CASSLGDGNTIYF

clone size: few
V gene: TRBV4-1
CDR3 protein: CASSQNSYNNEQFF

clone size: few
V gene: TRBV27
CDR3 protein: CASSRGQPQHF

clone size: -
V gene: TRBV11-2
CDR3 protein: CASSLDRSNEQFF

clone size: few
V gene: TRBV30
CDR3 protein: CAWAAREKLFF

clone size: -
V gene: TRBV5-5
CDR3 protein: CASSLKGTGGYEQFF

clone size: -
V gene: TRBV14
CDR3 protein: CASSLMSTASTDTQYF

clone size: -
V gene: TRBV5-5
CDR3 protein: CASSLGDYGYTF

clone size: -
V gene: TRBV19
CDR3 protein: CASSEGETQYF

clone size: few
V gene: TRBV28
CDR3 protein: CASRNAGSGNTIYF

clone size: few
V gene: TRBV14
CDR3 protein: CASSPQLAGGNEQFF

clone size: -
V gene: TRBV10-3
CDR3 protein: CATLPESRSGNTIYF

clone size: -
V gene: TRBV6-2/TRBV6-3
CDR3 protein: CASSYPPWGISWTYEQYF

clone size: -
V gene: TRBV20-1
CDR3 protein: CSASPPGSWGGDNQPQHF

clone size: -
V gene: TRBV4-2
CDR3 protein: CASSQAGSVGDNSPLHF

clone size: -
V gene: TRBV3-1/TRBV3-2
CDR3 protein: CASSLRTSGRGETQYF

clone size: -
V gene: TRBV25-1
CDR3 protein: CASSEGGGGRNEQFF

clone size: -
V gene: TRBV3-1/TRBV3-2
CDR3 protein: CASSQERFASYEQYF

clone size: -
V gene: TRBV28
CDR3 protein: CASSLENRYNEQFF

clone size: -
V gene: TRBV24-1
CDR3 protein: CATSGQGTDTQYF

clone size: -
V gene: TRBV30
CDR3 protein: CAWNWGSYEQYF

clone size: -
V gene: TRBV6-2/TRBV6-3
CDR3 protein: CASSYSGDVASPLHF

clone size: -
V gene: TRBV19
CDR3 protein: CASSPPHRDLVITNTGELFF

clone size: few
V gene: TRBV9
CDR3 protein: CASSEGSTTGGEQFF

clone size: -
V gene: TRBV15
CDR3 protein: CATSRVPGGGGGELFF

clone size: -
V gene: TRBV18
CDR3 protein: CASSRAHNQPQHF

clone size: few
V gene: TRBV7-2
CDR3 protein: CASSSTWDTQYF

clone size: few
V gene: TRBV20-1
CDR3 protein: CSARPGQLQFF

clone size: -
V gene: TRBV14
CDR3 protein: CASSRTGLDGYTF

clone size: -
V gene: TRBV3-1/TRBV3-2
CDR3 protein: CASSQGQPNTEAFF

clone size: -
V gene: TRBV19
CDR3 protein: CASSRTETYEQYF

clone size: -
V gene: TRBV5-6
CDR3 protein: CASSLIGRDSYEQYF

clone size: -
V gene: TRBV6-6
CDR3 protein: CASSFGAGAYYNEQFF

clone size: -
V gene: TRBV19
CDR3 protein: CASSMVQGDQPQHF